This is a list of T cell receptor beta chains from one sample in a study of T cells expressing NK-cell markers. Using the 5' RACE reads, TCRdb records one entry per CDR3 protein without DNA. The sample table sets out 500,000 or so distinct CDR3 sequences. What was sequenced was blood T cells: a sorted CD56 or NKG2C T cell subset, CD4+ or CD8+ T cells, or bulk PBMC T cells (not recorded which). Receptor source: a man younger than 30 in good health. Each CDR3 is given with its conserved first and last residue.

v_gene,j_gene,CDR3aa
TRBV27,TRBJ2-1,CASSLSPGERLGQNEQFF
TRBV5-1,TRBJ2-4,CASSLTGLLVGAKNIQYF
TRBV29-1,TRBJ1-1,CSVDILGQRGTEAFF
TRBV19,TRBJ2-1,CASSRLTSGRFSSYNEQFF
TRBV5-1,TRBJ1-1,CASKIQGATEAFF
TRBV29-1,TRBJ2-2,CSVELASTGELFF
TRBV5-1,TRBJ2-1,CASSSTERRYEQFF
TRBV5-1,TRBJ2-3,CASSFTTGTLTDTQYF
TRBV12-3/TRBV12-4,TRBJ1-6,CASSRDGINSPLHF
TRBV20-1,TRBJ2-7,CSARRFRVRAYEQYF
TRBV29-1,TRBJ2-1,CSVERWTTGQFF
TRBV10-3,TRBJ2-1,CATRTSGNEQFF
TRBV7-9,TRBJ2-1,CASSLQGLAGDNEQFF
TRBV7-2,TRBJ1-2,CASKGFGTGGFGYTF
TRBV15,TRBJ2-3,CATSGVAGLASSTDTQYF
TRBV4-1,TRBJ1-5,CASSQGSSNQPQHF
TRBV27,TRBJ1-1,CASRVAGEAFF
TRBV3-1,TRBJ2-2,CASSHRPQPNTGELFF
TRBV3-1,TRBJ2-2,CASSHSDATGELFF
TRBV29-1,TRBJ2-4,CSVVGIRPKNIQYF
TRBV18,TRBJ2-1,CASSPRDGKEFF
TRBV24-1,TRBJ2-5,CATSDWGDPSQETQYF
TRBV19,TRBJ2-3,CASSMRVAERADTQYF
TRBV30,TRBJ2-3,CAWSDLTGGTDTQYF
TRBV5-5,TRBJ2-4,CASSLYPLAGNIQYF
TRBV12-3/TRBV12-4,TRBJ2-7,CASSPLDGGRADVREQYF
TRBV5-1,TRBJ2-3,CAKGVSTDTQYF
TRBV4-1,TRBJ2-3,CASSQEIAGVWADTQYF
TRBV5-1,TRBJ2-1,CASSGSGSRADEQFF
TRBV19,TRBJ2-2,CASSYPIGTARHTGELFF